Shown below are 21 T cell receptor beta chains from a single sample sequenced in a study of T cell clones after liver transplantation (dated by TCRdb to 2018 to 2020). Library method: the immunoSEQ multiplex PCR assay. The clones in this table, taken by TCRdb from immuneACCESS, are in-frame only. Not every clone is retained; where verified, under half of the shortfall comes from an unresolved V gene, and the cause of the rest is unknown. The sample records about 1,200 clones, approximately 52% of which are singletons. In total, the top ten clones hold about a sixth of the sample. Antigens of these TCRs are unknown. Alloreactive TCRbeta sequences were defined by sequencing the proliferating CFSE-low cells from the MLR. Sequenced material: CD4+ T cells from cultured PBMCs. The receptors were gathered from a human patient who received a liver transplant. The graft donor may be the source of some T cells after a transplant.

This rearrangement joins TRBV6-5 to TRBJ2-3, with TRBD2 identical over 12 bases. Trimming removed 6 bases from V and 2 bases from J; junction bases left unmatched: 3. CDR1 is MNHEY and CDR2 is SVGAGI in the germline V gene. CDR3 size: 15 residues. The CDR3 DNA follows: TGTGCCAGCAGACTAGCGGGAGGCTTCACAGATACGCAGTATTTT. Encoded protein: CASRLAGGFTDTQYF.

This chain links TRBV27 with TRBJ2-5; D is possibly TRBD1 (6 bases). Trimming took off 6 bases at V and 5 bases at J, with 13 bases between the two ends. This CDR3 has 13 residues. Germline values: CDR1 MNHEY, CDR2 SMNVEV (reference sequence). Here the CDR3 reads CASSQAGVETQYF. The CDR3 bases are TGTGCCAGCAGCCAGGCAGGGGTGGAGACCCAGTACTTC.

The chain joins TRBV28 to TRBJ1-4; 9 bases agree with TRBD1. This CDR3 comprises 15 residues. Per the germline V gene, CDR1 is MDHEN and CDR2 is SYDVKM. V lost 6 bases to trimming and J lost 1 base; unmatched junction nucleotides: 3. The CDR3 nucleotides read TGTGCCAGCAGCCAGGGACAGGGAACTAATGAAAAACTGTTTTTT. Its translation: CASSQGQGTNEKLFF.

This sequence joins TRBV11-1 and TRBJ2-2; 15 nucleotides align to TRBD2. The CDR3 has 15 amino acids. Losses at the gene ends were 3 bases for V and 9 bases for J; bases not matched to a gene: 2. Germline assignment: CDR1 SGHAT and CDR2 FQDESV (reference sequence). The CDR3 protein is CASSLGLAGGRELFF. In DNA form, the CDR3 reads TGTGCCAGCAGCTTGGGACTAGCGGGGGGCCGGGAGCTGTTTTTT.

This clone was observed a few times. The CDR3 protein is CASSRPRLSGGLVLSYEQYV. In nucleotides, the CDR3 is TGTGCCAGCAGCCGACCAAGGTTATCGGGGGGTTTGGTTTTGTCCTACGAGCAGTACGTC. The V call is TRBV5-8, the J call TRBJ2-7, with 7 positions matching TRBD2. Germline lookup yields CDR1 SGHTS and CDR2 YDEGEE. The CDR3 is 20 amino acids. With V trimmed by 4 bases and J by 1 base, 23 bases remained unmatched.

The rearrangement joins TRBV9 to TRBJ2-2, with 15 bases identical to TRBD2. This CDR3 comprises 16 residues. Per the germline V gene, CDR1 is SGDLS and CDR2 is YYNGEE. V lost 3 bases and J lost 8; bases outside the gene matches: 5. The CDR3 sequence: CASSAGLAGGAGELFF. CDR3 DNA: TGTGCCAGCAGCGCGGGACTAGCGGGAGGTGCGGGGGAGCTGTTTTTT. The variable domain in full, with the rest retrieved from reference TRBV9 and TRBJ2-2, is DSGVTQTPKHLITATGQRVTLRCSPRSGDLSVYWYQQSLDQGLQFLIQYYNGEERAKGNILERFSAQQFPDLHSELNLSSLELGDSALYFCASSAGLAGGAGELFFGEGSRLTVL.

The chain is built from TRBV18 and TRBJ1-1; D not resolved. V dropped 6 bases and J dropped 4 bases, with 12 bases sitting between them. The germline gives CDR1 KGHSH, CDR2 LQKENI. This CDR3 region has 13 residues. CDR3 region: CASSPDVGTEAFF. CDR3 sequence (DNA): TGTGCCAGCTCCCCGGACGTTGGCACTGAAGCTTTCTTT.

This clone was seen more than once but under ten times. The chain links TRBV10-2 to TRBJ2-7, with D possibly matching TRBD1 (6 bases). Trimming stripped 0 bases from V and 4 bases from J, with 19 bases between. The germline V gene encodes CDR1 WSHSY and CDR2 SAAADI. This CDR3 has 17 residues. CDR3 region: CASSESTKGTRSYEQYF. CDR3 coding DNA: TGCGCCAGCAGTGAGTCGACTAAGGGGACACGGTCATACGAGCAGTACTTC.

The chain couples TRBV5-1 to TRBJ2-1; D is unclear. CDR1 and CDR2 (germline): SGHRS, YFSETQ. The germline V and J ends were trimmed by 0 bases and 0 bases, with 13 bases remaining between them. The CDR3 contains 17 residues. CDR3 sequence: CASSLAGLESSYNEQFF. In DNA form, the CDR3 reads TGCGCCAGCAGCTTGGCCGGCCTGGAAAGCTCCTACAATGAGCAGTTCTTC. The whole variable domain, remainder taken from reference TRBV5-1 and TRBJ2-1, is KAGVTQTPRYLIKTRGQQVTLSCSPISGHRSVSWYQQTPGQGLQFLFEYFSETQRNKGNFPGRFSGRQFSNSRSEMNVSTLELGDSALYLCASSLAGLESSYNEQFFGPGTRLTVL.

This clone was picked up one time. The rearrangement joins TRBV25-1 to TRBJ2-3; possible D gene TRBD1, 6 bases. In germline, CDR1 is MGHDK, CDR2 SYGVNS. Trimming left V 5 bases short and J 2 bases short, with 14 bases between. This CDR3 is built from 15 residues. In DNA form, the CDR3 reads TGTGCCAGCAGTAGAGGAGGACAGACCACAGATACGCAGTATTTT. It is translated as CASSRGGQTTDTQYF.

The CDR3 protein is CASRGNGANTGELFF. CDR3 sequence (DNA): TGTGCCAGCAGGGGGAACGGGGCGAACACCGGGGAGCTGTTTTTT. V and J are TRBV2 and TRBJ2-2; a weak D match, TRBD2 (5 bases). There are 15 residues in the CDR3. The germline V gene has CDR1 SNHLY and CDR2 FYNNEI. V lost 6 bases and J 0 bases, leaving 11 bases between the germline ends.

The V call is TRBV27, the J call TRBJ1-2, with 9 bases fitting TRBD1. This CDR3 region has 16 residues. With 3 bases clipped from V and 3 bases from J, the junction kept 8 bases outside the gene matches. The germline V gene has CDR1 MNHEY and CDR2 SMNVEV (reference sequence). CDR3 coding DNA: TGTGCCAGCAGTTTTATCAGGACAGGGGACGACTATGGCTACACCTTC. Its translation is CASSFIRTGDDYGYTF.

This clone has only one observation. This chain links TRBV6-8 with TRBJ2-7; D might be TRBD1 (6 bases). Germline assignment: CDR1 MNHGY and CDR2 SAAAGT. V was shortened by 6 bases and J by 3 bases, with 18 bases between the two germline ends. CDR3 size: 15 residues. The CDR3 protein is CASSRAGVPVYEQYF. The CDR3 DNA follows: TGTGCCAGCAGCAGAGCAGGGGTTCCGGTCTACGAGCAGTACTTC.

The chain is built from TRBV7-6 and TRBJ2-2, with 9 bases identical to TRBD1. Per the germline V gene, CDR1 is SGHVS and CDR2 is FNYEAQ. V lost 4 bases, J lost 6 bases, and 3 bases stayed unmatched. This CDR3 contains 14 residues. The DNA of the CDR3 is TGTGCCAGCAGCTCGGGACAGGGTGCCGGGGAGCTGTTTTTT. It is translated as CASSSGQGAGELFF.

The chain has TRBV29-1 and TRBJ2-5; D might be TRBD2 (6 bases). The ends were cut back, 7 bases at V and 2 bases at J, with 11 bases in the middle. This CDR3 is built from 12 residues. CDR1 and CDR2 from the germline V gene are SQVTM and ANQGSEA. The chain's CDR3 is CSASGSQETQYF. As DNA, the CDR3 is TGCAGCGCGTCCGGGAGTCAAGAGACCCAGTACTTC.

DNA for the CDR3: TGTGCCAGCAGCTTAGAACAGGGGAACACTGAAGCTTTCTTT. Translated, it gives CASSLEQGNTEAFF. The chain links TRBV7-9 to TRBJ1-1, with D possibly TRBD1 on 6 matching bases. The CDR3 consists of 14 residues. CDR1 SEHNR and CDR2 FQNEAQ come from the germline V gene (reference sequence). Trimming shortened V by 1 base and J by 1 base, and 7 bases separated the two germline ends.

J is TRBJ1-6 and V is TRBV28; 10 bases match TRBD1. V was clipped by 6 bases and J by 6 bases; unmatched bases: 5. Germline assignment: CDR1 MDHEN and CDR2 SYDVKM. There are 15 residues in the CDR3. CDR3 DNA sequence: TGTGCCAGCAGCGGAAGACAGGGGGCTAATTCACCCCTCCACTTT. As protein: CASSGRQGANSPLHF. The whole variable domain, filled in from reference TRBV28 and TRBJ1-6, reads DVKVTQSSRYLVKRTGEKVFLECVQDMDHENMFWYRQDPGLGLRLIYFSYDVKMKEKGDIPEGYSVSREKKERFSLILESASTNQTSMYLCASSGRQGANSPLHFGNGTRLTVT.

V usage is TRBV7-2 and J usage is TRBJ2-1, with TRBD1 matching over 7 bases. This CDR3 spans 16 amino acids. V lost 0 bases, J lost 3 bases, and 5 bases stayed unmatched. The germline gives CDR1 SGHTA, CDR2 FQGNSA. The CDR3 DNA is TGTGCCAGCAGCTTAGCCGGACAGGTACTCTACAATGAGCAGTTCTTC. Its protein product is CASSLAGQVLYNEQFF.

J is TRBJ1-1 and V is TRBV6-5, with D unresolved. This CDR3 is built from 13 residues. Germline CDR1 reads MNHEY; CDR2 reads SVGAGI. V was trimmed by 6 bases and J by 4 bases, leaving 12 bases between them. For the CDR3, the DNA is TGTGCCAGCAGCCGATCCCGTGCCACTGAAGCTTTCTTT. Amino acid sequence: CASSRSRATEAFF.

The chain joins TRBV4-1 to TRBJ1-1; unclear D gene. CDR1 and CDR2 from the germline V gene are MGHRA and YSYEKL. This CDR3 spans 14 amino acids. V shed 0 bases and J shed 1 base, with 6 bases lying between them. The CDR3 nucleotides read TGCGCCAGCAGCCAAGACCCGAGGAACACTGAAGCTTTCTTT. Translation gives CASSQDPRNTEAFF.

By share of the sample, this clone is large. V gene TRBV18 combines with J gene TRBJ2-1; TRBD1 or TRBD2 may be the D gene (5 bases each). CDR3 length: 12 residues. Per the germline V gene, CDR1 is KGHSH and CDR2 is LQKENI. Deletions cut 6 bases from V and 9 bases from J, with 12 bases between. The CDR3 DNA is TGTGCCAGCTCCGGGGACGTCGGTGAGCAGTTCTTC. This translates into CASSGDVGEQFF.